This passage covers 14 T cell receptor beta chains from one sample sequenced in a study of cytomegalovirus exposure and HLA in healthy donors. The PCR was carried out with 60 Vbeta primers and 13 Jbeta primers. Profiled with immunoSEQ multiplex PCR; TCRdb holds only in-frame clones, not every one. The sample shows around 90,000 clones, 64% of them seen only once. The sequenced material came from PBMCs. The receptors shown here come from a human donor in good health.

This rearrangement joins TRBV25-1 to TRBJ1-4, with 8 bases lining up with TRBD1. This CDR3 has 15 residues. Trimming took 2 bases from V and 8 from J; bases not matched to a gene: 7. Germline loops: CDR1 MGHDK, CDR2 SYGVNS. CDR3 sequence: CASSERFGTGEKLFF. The CDR3 DNA reads as TGTGCCAGCAGTGAACGTTTTGGGACAGGCGAAAAACTGTTTTTT.

The rearrangement joins TRBV5-1 to TRBJ2-5; 10 positions agree with TRBD2. The CDR3 is made up of 16 amino acids. The V segment lost 4 bases and the J segment 2 bases; nucleotides outside the gene matches: 8. Germline loops: CDR1 SGHRS, CDR2 YFSETQ. This CDR3 is CASSGSASGGQETQYF. As DNA, the CDR3 is TGCGCCAGCAGCGGTTCGGCTAGCGGGGGACAAGAGACCCAGTACTTC. The full variable domain, with the rest looked up from reference TRBV5-1 and TRBJ2-5, is KAGVTQTPRYLIKTRGQQVTLSCSPISGHRSVSWYQQTPGQGLQFLFEYFSETQRNKGNFPGRFSGRQFSNSRSEMNVSTLELGDSALYLCASSGSASGGQETQYFGPGTRLLVL.

The chain recombines TRBV7-8 with TRBJ1-4; TRBD1 matches 8 bases. Germline V lookup: CDR1 SGHVS, CDR2 FQNEAQ. The trim removed 5 bases at V and 5 bases at J, leaving 7 bases unmatched. The CDR3 consists of 15 residues. CDR3 in amino acids: CASSERRGQNEKLFF. CDR3 DNA sequence: TGTGCCAGCAGCGAACGCAGGGGGCAAAATGAAAAACTGTTTTTT. Looking up the rest from reference TRBV7-8 and TRBJ1-4 gives the full variable domain: GAGVSQSPRYKVAKRGQDVALRCDPISGHVSLFWYQQALGQGPEFLTYFQNEAQLDKSGLPSDRFFAERPEGSVSTLKIQRTQQEDSAVYLCASSERRGQNEKLFFGSGTQLSVL.

The gene calls are TRBV7-3 and TRBJ2-2, with 7 positions matching TRBD2. The CDR3 has 16 amino acids. V lost 3 bases and J lost 7; bases outside the gene matches: 11. Looked up from germline, CDR1 is SGHTA and CDR2 is FQGTGA. CDR3 sequence (DNA): TGTGCCAGCAGCTTCTTTAGCGGGCAAATTATCGGGGAGCTGTTTTTT. This sequence encodes CASSFFSGQIIGELFF.

The rearrangement joins TRBV7-6 to TRBJ1-1; D perhaps matches TRBD1 (5 bases). This CDR3 is built from 13 residues. Germline assignment: CDR1 SGHVS and CDR2 FNYEAQ. Trimming pared 1 base from V and 4 bases from J, leaving 7 bases between. The CDR3 loop is CASSLEGSTEAFF. As DNA, the CDR3 is TGTGCCAGCAGCTTAGAGGGGTCCACTGAAGCTTTCTTT.

The table lists this clone with a few counts. The chain carries TRBV6-1 and TRBJ1-2, with unresolved D. Germline V lookup: CDR1 MNHNS, CDR2 SASEGT. This CDR3 region has 14 residues. Trimming took off 6 bases at V and 7 bases at J, with 18 bases between the two ends. CDR3 residues: CASSTDHGPGGYTF. DNA for the CDR3: TGTGCCAGCAGCACAGACCACGGCCCTGGTGGCTACACCTTC.

This chain connects TRBV4-1 to TRBJ2-1; 11 nucleotides match TRBD2. The CDR3 runs to 17 residues. Germline V lookup: CDR1 MGHRA, CDR2 YSYEKL. Germline trimming cut 4 bases from V and 7 bases from J; bases unmatched to any gene: 12. The CDR3 reads CASSPTVVAGGQNEQFF. Here the CDR3 DNA reads TGCGCCAGCAGCCCCACCGTAGTAGCGGGGGGGCAAAATGAGCAGTTCTTC.

About this clone: Other DNA sequences from this sample encode an identical CDR3 as well. The chain carries TRBV9 and TRBJ1-1; D is perhaps TRBD1 (5 bases). CDR3 size: 15 residues. Per germline, CDR1 SGDLS and CDR2 YYNGEE. Trimming pared 0 bases from V and 0 bases from J, leaving 9 bases between. The CDR3 nucleotides are TGTGCCAGCAGCGTAGGGCAGGGCCTGAACACTGAAGCTTTCTTT. This translates into CASSVGQGLNTEAFF.

The J gene is TRBJ2-1, the V gene TRBV9, with a weak D call TRBD2 (6 bases). This CDR3 region has 12 residues. V was clipped by 2 bases and J by 10 bases, with 10 bases between them. The germline CDR1 and CDR2 sequences are SGDLS and YYNGEE. The CDR3 protein is CASSVLSGEQFF. The DNA of the CDR3 is TGTGCCAGCAGCGTCTTAAGCGGGGAGCAGTTCTTC.

The chain has TRBV5-4 and TRBJ2-5, with D perhaps TRBD2 (5 bases). The CDR3 runs 14 residues. Trimming left V 1 base short and J 2 bases short, with 9 bases between. CDR1 and CDR2 (germline): SGHNT, YYREEE (reference sequence). CDR3 protein: CASSLWTGQETQYF. In DNA form, the CDR3 reads TGTGCCAGCAGCTTGTGGACTGGGCAAGAGACCCAGTACTTC. Variable domain in full (rest from reference TRBV5-4 and TRBJ2-5): ETGVTQSPTHLIKTRGQQVTLRCSSQSGHNTVSWYQQALGQGPQFIFQYYREEENGRGNFPPRFSGLQFPNYSSELNVNALELDDSALYLCASSLWTGQETQYFGPGTRLLVL.

This clone was seen once. The V and J genes are TRBV9 and TRBJ2-1; D gene unclear. The V gene lost 0 bases and the J gene lost 5 bases, with 9 bases spanning the gap. Germline V gene sequence: CDR1 SGDLS, CDR2 YYNGEE. The CDR3 consists of 14 residues. In DNA form, the CDR3 reads TGTGCCAGCAGCGTAGTCACTGTAGACAATGAGCAGTTCTTC. As protein: CASSVVTVDNEQFF.

The chain is built from TRBV6-1 and TRBJ1-1; TRBD1 aligns across 10 bases. The CDR3 consists of 14 residues. V gave up 7 bases and J gave up 4 bases; unmatched junction bases: 6. Germline CDR1 is MNHNS and CDR2 is SASEGT. The CDR3 sequence is CASNDRGLGTEAFF. The CDR3, as DNA: TGTGCCAGCAACGACAGGGGGCTAGGCACTGAAGCTTTCTTT.

The V and J genes are TRBV9 and TRBJ2-3, with TRBD1 matching 9 bases. With V trimmed by 3 bases and J by 3 bases, 8 bases remained unmatched. Germline V gene data show CDR1 as SGDLS and CDR2 as YYNGEE. The CDR3 sequence is 16 residues long. CDR3 DNA sequence: TGTGCCAGCAGCGCCGGGGACAGGGTTGGGACAGATACGCAGTATTTT. This encodes CASSAGDRVGTDTQYF.

This chain links TRBV30 with TRBJ2-7; 12 bases are shared with TRBD2. Germline lookup yields CDR1 GTSNPN and CDR2 SVGIG (reference sequence). The CDR3 runs to 13 residues. The trim removed 5 bases at V and 6 bases at J, leaving 5 bases unmatched. Here the CDR3 DNA reads TGTGCCTGGGGGGGACTAGCGGGTCCCGAGCAGTACTTC. This sequence encodes CAWGGLAGPEQYF.